The TCR beta chain under discussion was sequenced for a study of identical twins. This clonotype was counted many times. V lost 5 bases, J lost 6 bases, and 17 bases lay in between. Per germline, CDR1 MNHNS and CDR2 SASEGT. The CDR3 covers 16 residues. One entry per CDR3 protein results from TCRdb running MiXCR on the 5' RACE reads. The sample shows 700,000 or so distinct CDR3 sequences, over 8.5% of them seen only once. In addition, the sample was reused for a study of yellow fever vaccine responses in identical twins.

The receptor's source is a woman under 30 in good health. The material sequenced was PBMCs. The chain couples TRBV6-1 to TRBJ1-6; D uncertain. The CDR3, as DNA: TGTGCCAGCAGTAAAAATCCCGGGTCCAGTAATTCACCCCTCCACTTT. Its protein is CASSKNPGSSNSPLHF.